The rows below give T cell receptor beta chains drawn from one sample of a study of blood T cell repertoires in COVID-19. Clones were read by immunoSEQ multiplex PCR, and TCRdb kept only the in-frame ones, dropping some. The table has approximately 33,000 clones, over 65% seen once; the top ten hold approximately 15%. The source material was peripheral blood. The receptors were sampled from a man aged 65 to 79 with acute or convalescent COVID-19. CDR3s include the opening cysteine and the closing phenylalanine or tryptophan. Each record gives: J gene, clone size, D gene, V gene, CDR3 DNA, CDR3 protein. A D gene is named only where the DNA matches it firmly. Rows give clone size only sometimes, using once, few, many, or a class for an expanded clone.

J gene: TRBJ2-1; clone size: .; D gene: TRBD2; V gene: TRBV19; CDR3 DNA: TGTGCCAGTAGTATAGGGGGGGGAGTGGCCTACAATGAGCAGTTCTTC; CDR3 protein: CASSIGGGVAYNEQFF
J gene: TRBJ2-2; clone size: medium-sized; D gene: .; V gene: TRBV4-1; CDR3 DNA: TGCGCCAGCAGCCTGAGGGACACCTCGAACACCGGGGAGCTGTTTTTT; CDR3 protein: CASSLRDTSNTGELFF
J gene: TRBJ2-5; clone size: .; D gene: .; V gene: TRBV19; CDR3 DNA: TGTGCCAGTAGTATTCAGGCTGAAGAGACCCAGTACTTC; CDR3 protein: CASSIQAEETQYF
J gene: TRBJ2-2; clone size: .; D gene: TRBD1; V gene: TRBV9; CDR3 DNA: TGTGCCAGCAGCCAGGGTGGGGGACAGTACACCGGGGAGCTGTTTTTT; CDR3 protein: CASSQGGGQYTGELFF
J gene: TRBJ1-1; clone size: .; D gene: TRBD1; V gene: TRBV30; CDR3 DNA: TGTGCCTGGAGTACAGGGACAGGGAGGGCTGAAGCTTTCTTT; CDR3 protein: CAWSTGTGRAEAFF
J gene: TRBJ2-5; clone size: .; D gene: .; V gene: TRBV19; CDR3 DNA: TGTGCCAGTAGTATAGGAGGCCTCCAAGAGACCCAGTACTTC; CDR3 protein: CASSIGGLQETQYF
J gene: TRBJ1-1; clone size: .; D gene: TRBD1; V gene: TRBV18; CDR3 DNA: TGTGCCAGCTCACAGGGGGCAATGGGCGACACTGAAGCTTTCTTT; CDR3 protein: CASSQGAMGDTEAFF
J gene: TRBJ1-5; clone size: few; D gene: .; V gene: TRBV6-2/TRBV6-3; CDR3 DNA: TGTGCCAGCAGTACAGGAGATCAGCCCCAGCATTTT; CDR3 protein: CASSTGDQPQHF
J gene: TRBJ1-1; clone size: .; D gene: .; V gene: TRBV5-1; CDR3 DNA: TGCGCCAGCAGACAATTAACATTCGCTGAAGCTTTCTTT; CDR3 protein: CASRQLTFAEAFF
J gene: TRBJ2-4; clone size: few; D gene: .; V gene: TRBV21-1; CDR3 DNA: TGTGCCAGCAGCAAACGCGACCCGGGGTGGTTGGACAGGGACTTAGCCAAAAACATTCAGTACTTC; CDR3 protein: CASSKRDPGWLDRDLAKNIQYF
J gene: TRBJ2-3; clone size: .; D gene: .; V gene: TRBV5-6; CDR3 DNA: TGTGCCAGCAGCCTTGGTGGACTCCGACAAGGTACGCAGTATTTT; CDR3 protein: CASSLGGLRQGTQYF
J gene: TRBJ2-2; clone size: .; D gene: .; V gene: TRBV5-1; CDR3 DNA: TGCGCCACCCGACAGGCCGCGAACACCGGGGAGCTGTTTTTT; CDR3 protein: CATRQAANTGELFF
J gene: TRBJ1-1; clone size: .; D gene: .; V gene: TRBV6-5; CDR3 DNA: TGTGCCACCACGATAAACGGGGTAGAAGCTTTCTTT; CDR3 protein: CATTINGVEAFF
J gene: TRBJ2-3; clone size: .; D gene: .; V gene: TRBV28; CDR3 DNA: TGTGCCAGCACAGGGATAGATACGCAGTATTTT; CDR3 protein: CASTGIDTQYF
J gene: TRBJ1-1; clone size: .; D gene: TRBD1; V gene: TRBV18; CDR3 DNA: TGTGCCAGCTCACCCGGGACAGCCGGTAACACTGAAGCTTTCTTT; CDR3 protein: CASSPGTAGNTEAFF
J gene: TRBJ2-5; clone size: .; D gene: TRBD2; V gene: TRBV3-1/TRBV3-2; CDR3 DNA: TGTGCCAGCAGCCCCCTAGCGGGTGCCCGTGTTCTGGAGACCCAGTACTTC; CDR3 protein: CASSPLAGARVLETQYF
J gene: TRBJ1-1; clone size: .; D gene: .; V gene: TRBV30; CDR3 DNA: TGTGCCTGGAAGCGGGGGGTTTGGGTAGCTTTCTTT; CDR3 protein: CAWKRGVWVAFF
J gene: TRBJ2-2; clone size: .; D gene: .; V gene: TRBV2; CDR3 DNA: TGTGCCAGCAAGGTACTAGCGAACACCGGGGAGCTGTTTTTT; CDR3 protein: CASKVLANTGELFF
J gene: TRBJ1-1; clone size: .; D gene: TRBD1; V gene: TRBV19; CDR3 DNA: TGTGCCAGTATGGGGGGACAGGGGGGAACTGAAGCTTTCTTT; CDR3 protein: CASMGGQGGTEAFF
J gene: TRBJ2-3; clone size: .; D gene: TRBD1; V gene: TRBV7-2; CDR3 DNA: TGTGCCAGCAGCCAGAACAGGGGGAGCACAGATACGCAGTATTTT; CDR3 protein: CASSQNRGSTDTQYF
J gene: TRBJ2-7; clone size: .; D gene: TRBD2; V gene: TRBV10-3; CDR3 DNA: TGTGCCATCAGTGATAGCGGGGGGAGCTCCTACGAGCAGTACTTC; CDR3 protein: CAISDSGGSSYEQYF
J gene: TRBJ1-2; clone size: .; D gene: TRBD1; V gene: TRBV25-1; CDR3 DNA: TGTGCCAGCAGTGTCGCCGGGACAGGCTCTAACTATGGCTACACCTTC; CDR3 protein: CASSVAGTGSNYGYTF
J gene: TRBJ2-3; clone size: .; D gene: .; V gene: TRBV7-2; CDR3 DNA: TGTGCCAGCAGCCCCCTTTTAACAGATACGCAGTATTTT; CDR3 protein: CASSPLLTDTQYF
J gene: TRBJ2-7; clone size: .; D gene: TRBD1; V gene: TRBV18; CDR3 DNA: TGTGCCAGCTTCTCCGGACAGGGCGGAGGTTACGAGCAGTACTTC; CDR3 protein: CASFSGQGGGYEQYF
J gene: TRBJ2-1; clone size: .; D gene: .; V gene: TRBV6-5; CDR3 DNA: TGTGCCAGCAGTACGACTAGTCCCCGGGGGAATGAGCAGTTCTTC; CDR3 protein: CASSTTSPRGNEQFF
J gene: TRBJ2-2; clone size: .; D gene: .; V gene: TRBV2; CDR3 DNA: TGTGCCAGCAGTGAAGACAAAGGGGCCACGAACACCGGGGAGCTGTTTTTT; CDR3 protein: CASSEDKGATNTGELFF
J gene: TRBJ2-3; clone size: .; D gene: TRBD1; V gene: TRBV5-1; CDR3 DNA: TGCGCCAGCAGCTTGGGTGGGACAGTAAACACAGATACGCAGTATTTT; CDR3 protein: CASSLGGTVNTDTQYF
J gene: TRBJ2-1; clone size: .; D gene: TRBD1; V gene: TRBV11-3; CDR3 DNA: TGTGCCAGCAGCTTGGGCGGGACAGGAGTTGAACAGTTCTTC; CDR3 protein: CASSLGGTGVEQFF
J gene: TRBJ1-1; clone size: .; D gene: .; V gene: TRBV27; CDR3 DNA: TGTGCCAGCCACCGATCCGCTCTAATGAACACTGAAGCTTTCTTT; CDR3 protein: CASHRSALMNTEAFF
J gene: TRBJ1-6; clone size: .; D gene: .; V gene: TRBV18; CDR3 DNA: TGTGCCAGCTCACCTTCCGGCAGCGTCTATAATTCACCCCTCCACTTT; CDR3 protein: CASSPSGSVYNSPLHF
J gene: TRBJ2-2; clone size: few; D gene: .; V gene: TRBV11-3; CDR3 DNA: TGTGCCAGCAGCTTAGGGGGGGACGACACCGGGGAGCTGTTTTTT; CDR3 protein: CASSLGGDDTGELFF
J gene: TRBJ1-1; clone size: .; D gene: .; V gene: TRBV11-2; CDR3 DNA: TGTGCCAGCAGCCTCCCCGACAGTAAGGGCCTAATTAACACTGAAGCTTTCTTT; CDR3 protein: CASSLPDSKGLINTEAFF
J gene: TRBJ1-3; clone size: .; D gene: .; V gene: TRBV2; CDR3 DNA: TGTGCCAGCCACAGCCTTTCTGGAAACACCATATATTTT; CDR3 protein: CASHSLSGNTIYF
J gene: TRBJ2-1; clone size: .; D gene: TRBD1; V gene: TRBV29-1; CDR3 DNA: TGCAGCGTTTTTACCGGGACAGGATACAATGAGCAGTTCTTC; CDR3 protein: CSVFTGTGYNEQFF
J gene: TRBJ2-3; clone size: .; D gene: TRBD1; V gene: TRBV3-1/TRBV3-2; CDR3 DNA: TGTGCCAGCAGCCAAAGGGGACAGGGGTTATCGCAGTATTTT; CDR3 protein: CASSQRGQGLSQYF
J gene: TRBJ2-7; clone size: .; D gene: TRBD1; V gene: TRBV4-3; CDR3 DNA: TGCGCCAGCAGCCAGTCCCAGGGGGCGCAAGTCCACGAGCAGTACTTC; CDR3 protein: CASSQSQGAQVHEQYF
J gene: TRBJ2-7; clone size: .; D gene: TRBD1; V gene: TRBV18; CDR3 DNA: TGTGCCAGCTCACGACCGGGACAGCCTGCCTACGAGCAGTACTTC; CDR3 protein: CASSRPGQPAYEQYF
J gene: TRBJ2-5; clone size: .; D gene: TRBD2; V gene: TRBV9; CDR3 DNA: TGTGCCAGCAGCGTAGGCCCTAGCGGGAGGACGTACCAAGAGACCCAGTACTTC; CDR3 protein: CASSVGPSGRTYQETQYF
J gene: TRBJ1-1; clone size: .; D gene: TRBD1; V gene: TRBV7-9; CDR3 DNA: TGTGCCAGCAGAGTTTCCAGGGGGTTATCTGAAGCTTTCTTT; CDR3 protein: CASRVSRGLSEAFF
J gene: TRBJ1-1; clone size: .; D gene: .; V gene: TRBV7-9; CDR3 DNA: TGTGCCAGCAGCTCCACACTGGAGGGCACTGAAGCTTTCTTT; CDR3 protein: CASSSTLEGTEAFF
J gene: TRBJ1-1; clone size: .; D gene: TRBD1; V gene: TRBV9; CDR3 DNA: TGTGCCAGCAGCGGAGACCTGGGACAGGGAAACACTGAAGCTTTCTTT; CDR3 protein: CASSGDLGQGNTEAFF